This T cell receptor beta chain was identified during a study of shared clonotypes between healthy human individuals. The CDR3 is 13 amino acids. The V gene's germline CDR1 is SGHTA and CDR2 FQGNSA. Between the trimmed V and J ends, which lost 5 bases and 3 bases, there was a span of 11 bases. Notes on this clone: The antigen is unknown.

Study outcomes and limitations: Naive subsets typically showed greater estimated richness than memory subsets.

The method was immunoSEQ multiplex PCR; TCRdb's version includes in-frame clones alone and lacks a portion of them. The sample carries just over 2,000,000 clones, 85% to 95% recorded once. The TCR originated in a man between 18 and 29 years old in good health. The sample was naive CD4+ T cells sorted from blood. Subset indicated: CD45RA+ positively selected. This chain links TRBV7-2 with TRBJ2-7; the D is unclear. The chain's CDR3 is CASSLIPGYEQYF. The CDR3 DNA follows: TGTGCCAGCAGCCTCATTCCTGGCTACGAGCAGTACTTC.